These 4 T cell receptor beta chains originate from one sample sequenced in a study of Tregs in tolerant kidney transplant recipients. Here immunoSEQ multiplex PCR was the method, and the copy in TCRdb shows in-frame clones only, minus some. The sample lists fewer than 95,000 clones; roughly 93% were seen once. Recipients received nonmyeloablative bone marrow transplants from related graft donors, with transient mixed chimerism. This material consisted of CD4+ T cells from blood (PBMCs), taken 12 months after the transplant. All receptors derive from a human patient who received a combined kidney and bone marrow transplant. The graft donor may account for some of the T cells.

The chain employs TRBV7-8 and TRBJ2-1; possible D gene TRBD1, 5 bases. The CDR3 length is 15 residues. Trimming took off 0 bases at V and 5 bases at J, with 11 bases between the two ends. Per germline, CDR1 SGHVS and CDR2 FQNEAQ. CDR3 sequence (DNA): TGTGCCAGCAGCTTAGCGCTAGGACACGACAATGAGCAGTTCTTC. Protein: CASSLALGHDNEQFF.

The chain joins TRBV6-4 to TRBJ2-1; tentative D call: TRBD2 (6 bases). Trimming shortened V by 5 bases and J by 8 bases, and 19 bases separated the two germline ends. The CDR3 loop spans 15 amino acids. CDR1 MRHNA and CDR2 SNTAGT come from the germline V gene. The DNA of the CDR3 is TGTGCCAGCAGTTACAGCGGGCACCCAATGGATGAGCAGTTCTTC. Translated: CASSYSGHPMDEQFF.

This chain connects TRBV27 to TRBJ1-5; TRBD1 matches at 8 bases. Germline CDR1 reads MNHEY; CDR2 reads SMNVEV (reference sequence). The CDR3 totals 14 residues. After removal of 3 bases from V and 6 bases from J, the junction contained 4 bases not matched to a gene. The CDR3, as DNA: TGTGCCAGCAGTTTTCAGGGGGCAGGTCAGCCCCAGCATTTT. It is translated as CASSFQGAGQPQHF.

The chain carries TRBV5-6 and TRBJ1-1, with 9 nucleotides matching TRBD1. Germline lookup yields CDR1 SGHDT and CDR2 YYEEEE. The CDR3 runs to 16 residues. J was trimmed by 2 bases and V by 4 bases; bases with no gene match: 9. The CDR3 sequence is CASSRPGQGINTEAFF. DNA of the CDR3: TGTGCCAGCAGCCGGCCGGGACAGGGTATCAACACTGAAGCTTTCTTT.